This T cell receptor (beta chain) came from a study of blood T cell repertoires in COVID-19. Study at large: The cDNA or gDNA used as material had been derived from T cells, B-cell-depleted T cells, or PBMCs.

Repertoires were generated with immunoSEQ multiplex PCR, while TCRdb's copy carries only in-frame clones and drops some. The sample has 160,000 or so clones; about nine tenths are singletons. The germline CDR1 and CDR2 sequences are LNHDA and SQIVND (reference sequence). The V end lost 6 bases, the J end lost 7 bases, and 14 bases lay between the germline ends. The CDR3 runs to 13 residues. Only one count was recorded for this clone. The rearrangement links TRBV19 to TRBJ2-3; D uncertain. This TCR derives from a woman in her forties or fifties with acute or convalescent COVID-19. Material for sequencing was peripheral blood. CDR3 sequence: CASSIPTSNTQYF. CDR3 in DNA: TGTGCCAGTAGCATCCCGACATCAAATACGCAGTATTTT.